The 5 T cell receptor beta chains given below trace back to one sample, sequenced in a study of blood T cell repertoires in COVID-19. Clones were read by immunoSEQ multiplex PCR, and TCRdb kept only the in-frame ones, dropping some. Of 100,000 to 150,000 clones detected, roughly four fifths appear once; the ten largest clones hold 2.4%. Input material: PBMCs or T cells enriched from blood (not recorded which). The receptor source for this set is a man between 40 and 49 years old with acute COVID-19.

The J gene is TRBJ1-4, the V gene TRBV14; possibly TRBD1 for D (5 bases). Germline V CDR1 and CDR2: SGHDN, FVKESK. Trimming took off 4 bases at V and 8 bases at J, with 20 bases between the two ends. The CDR3 extends over 16 amino acids. CDR3 amino acids: CASSPLIGQGGEKLFF. The CDR3 DNA sequence: TGTGCCAGCAGCCCATTAATCGGGCAGGGAGGGGAAAAACTGTTTTTT. The complete variable domain, with remaining parts taken from reference TRBV14 and TRBJ1-4, reads EAGVTQFPSHSVIEKGQTVTLRCDPISGHDNLYWYRRVMGKEIKFLLHFVKESKQDESGMPNNRFLAERTGGTYSTLKVQPAELEDSGVYFCASSPLIGQGGEKLFFGSGTQLSVL.

J is TRBJ1-5 and V is TRBV19; D is ambiguous. CDR3 length: 10 amino acids. Trimming cost V 10 bases and J 6 bases, with 7 bases left between them. Germline CDR1 LNHDA, CDR2 SQIVND (reference sequence). The CDR3 nucleotides are TGTGCCATTGGACTTCAGCCCCAGCATTTT. It is translated as CAIGLQPQHF.

This clone has a single count. The chain couples TRBV11-2 to TRBJ1-1; tentative D call: TRBD1 (6 bases). Per the germline V gene, CDR1 is SGHAT and CDR2 is FQNNGV. V was trimmed by 0 bases and J by 1 base, leaving 15 bases between them. The CDR3 length is 17 residues. CDR3: CASSLDYRAVGNTEAFF. The CDR3 nucleotides are TGTGCCAGCAGCTTAGATTACAGGGCAGTAGGGAACACTGAAGCTTTCTTT.

The J gene is TRBJ1-2, the V gene TRBV5-1; 7 bases are a match to TRBD1. CDR1 is SGHRS, CDR2 YFSETQ, per germline. Trimming at V came to 2 bases and at J to 1 base, leaving 5 bases not matched to a gene. The CDR3 loop spans 15 amino acids. CDR3 sequence reads: CASSFTGANNYGYTF. CDR3 DNA: TGCGCCAGCAGCTTTACAGGGGCTAATAACTATGGCTACACCTTC. The full variable domain, with the rest looked up from reference TRBV5-1 and TRBJ1-2, is KAGVTQTPRYLIKTRGQQVTLSCSPISGHRSVSWYQQTPGQGLQFLFEYFSETQRNKGNFPGRFSGRQFSNSRSEMNVSTLELGDSALYLCASSFTGANNYGYTFGSGTRLTVV.

The chain employs TRBV7-3 and TRBJ2-5; D might be TRBD2 (6 bases). This CDR3 has 15 residues. V lost 6 bases and J lost 1, with 15 bases in between. The germline CDR1 and CDR2 sequences are SGHTA and FQGTGA. The chain's CDR3 is CASSFGLNSQETQYF. CDR3 DNA: TGTGCCAGCAGTTTTGGACTAAACAGCCAAGAGACCCAGTACTTC.